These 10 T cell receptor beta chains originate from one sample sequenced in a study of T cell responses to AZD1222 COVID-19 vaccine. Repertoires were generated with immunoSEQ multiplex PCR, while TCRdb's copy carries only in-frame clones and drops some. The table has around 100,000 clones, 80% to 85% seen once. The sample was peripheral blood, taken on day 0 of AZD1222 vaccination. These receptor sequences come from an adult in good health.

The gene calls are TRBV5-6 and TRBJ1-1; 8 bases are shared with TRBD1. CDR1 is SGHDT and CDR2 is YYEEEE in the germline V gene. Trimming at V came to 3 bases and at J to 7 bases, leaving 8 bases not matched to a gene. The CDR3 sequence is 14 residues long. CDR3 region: CASSSQGAGGEAFF. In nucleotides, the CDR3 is TGTGCCAGCAGCTCGCAGGGGGCTGGGGGTGAAGCTTTCTTT.

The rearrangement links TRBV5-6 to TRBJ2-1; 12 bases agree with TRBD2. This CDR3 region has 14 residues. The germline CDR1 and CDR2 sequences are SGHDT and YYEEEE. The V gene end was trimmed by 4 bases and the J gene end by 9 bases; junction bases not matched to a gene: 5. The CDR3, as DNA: TGTGCCAGCAGCCCAACTAGCGGGAGGCCTGAGCAGTTCTTC. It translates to CASSPTSGRPEQFF.

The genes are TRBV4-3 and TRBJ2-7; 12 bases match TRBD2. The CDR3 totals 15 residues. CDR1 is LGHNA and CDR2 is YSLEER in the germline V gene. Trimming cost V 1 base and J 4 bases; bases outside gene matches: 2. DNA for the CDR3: TGCGCCAGCAGCCAAGGAGGGACTAGCGGGTACGAGCAGTACTTC. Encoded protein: CASSQGGTSGYEQYF.

CDR3 DNA sequence: TGTGCCAGCTCACCGACAGCCTTCTATGGCTACACCTTC. This sequence encodes CASSPTAFYGYTF. V is TRBV18 and J is TRBJ1-2, with D possibly matching TRBD1 (5 bases). CDR1 and CDR2 from the germline V gene are KGHSH and LQKENI. The CDR3 length is 13 residues. The ends were cut back, 3 bases at V and 4 bases at J, with 9 bases in the middle. Supplemented by reference TRBV18 and TRBJ1-2, the full variable domain reads NAGVMQNPRHLVRRRGQEARLRCSPMKGHSHVYWYRQLPEEGLKFMVYLQKENIIDESGMPKERFSAEFPKEGPSILRIQQVVRGDSAAYFCASSPTAFYGYTFGSGTRLTVV.

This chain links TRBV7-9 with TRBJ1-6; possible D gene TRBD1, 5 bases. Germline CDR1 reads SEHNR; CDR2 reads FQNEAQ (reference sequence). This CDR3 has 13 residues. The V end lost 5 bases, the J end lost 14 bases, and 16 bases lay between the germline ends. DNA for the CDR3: TGTGCCAGCAGCCCGTTGGAAGGGGTGGCCCTCCACTTT. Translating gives CASSPLEGVALHF.

CDR3 DNA: TGTGCCAGCTGCTTCCGACAGGGGGGGGATGGCTACACCTTC. It translates to CASCFRQGGDGYTF. The rearrangement joins TRBV6-5 to TRBJ1-2, with TRBD1 matching 9 bases. Losses at the gene ends were 8 bases for V and 6 bases for J; bases not matched to a gene: 10. This CDR3 has 14 residues. Germline V CDR1 and CDR2: MNHEY, SVGAGI.

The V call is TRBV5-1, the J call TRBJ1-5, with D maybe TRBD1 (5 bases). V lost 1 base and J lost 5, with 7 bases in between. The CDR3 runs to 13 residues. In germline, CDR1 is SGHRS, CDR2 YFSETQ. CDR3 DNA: TGCGCCAGCAGCTTGATGGGGGATCAGCCCCAGCATTTT. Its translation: CASSLMGDQPQHF.

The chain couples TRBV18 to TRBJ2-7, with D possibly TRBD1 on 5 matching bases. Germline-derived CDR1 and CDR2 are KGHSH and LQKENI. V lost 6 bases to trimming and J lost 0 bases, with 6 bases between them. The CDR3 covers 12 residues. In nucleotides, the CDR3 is TGTGCCAGCTCCGACAGCTCCTACGAGCAGTACTTC. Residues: CASSDSSYEQYF.

In DNA form, the CDR3 reads TGTGCCAGCAGTGAAGGGGGGGGCACGGAGACCCAGTACTTC. This gives the protein CASSEGGGTETQYF. The gene calls are TRBV2 and TRBJ2-5; D is possibly TRBD2 (7 bases). CDR1 SNHLY and CDR2 FYNNEI come from the germline V gene. Trimming stripped 1 base from V and 5 bases from J, with 11 bases between. This CDR3 has 14 amino acids. The full variable domain, rest sourced from reference TRBV2 and TRBJ2-5, is EPEVTQTPSHQVTQMGQEVILRCVPISNHLYFYWYRQILGQKVEFLVSFYNNEISEKSEIFDDQFSVERPDGSNFTLKIRSTKLEDSAMYFCASSEGGGTETQYFGPGTRLLVL.

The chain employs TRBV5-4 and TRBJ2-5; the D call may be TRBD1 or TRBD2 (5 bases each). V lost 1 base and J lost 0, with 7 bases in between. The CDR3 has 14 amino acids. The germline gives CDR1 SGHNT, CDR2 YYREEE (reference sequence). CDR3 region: CASSLRGDQETQYF. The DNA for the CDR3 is TGTGCCAGCAGCTTGAGAGGGGACCAAGAGACCCAGTACTTC.